This paragraph covers one TCR beta chain sequence. The sample belongs to a study of blood T cell repertoires in COVID-19. Per the authors' pipeline: Amplification with reference gene primers provided the estimates of nucleated cell counts. The repertoire was sequenced with immunoSEQ multiplex PCR; TCRdb's copy has only in-frame clones and lacks some. D and trimming come from the DNA, and the V and J calls and clone size come from that table. The data contain almost 300,000 clones, roughly 86% of them singletons. The sequenced sample consisted of peripheral blood. This TCR derives from a man aged 65 to 85 with acute or convalescent COVID-19.

CDR3 in amino acids: CASSVLGGDTQYF. The CDR3 DNA follows: TGTGCCAGCAGTGTGCTGGGAGGAGATACGCAGTATTTT. The V and J genes are TRBV27 and TRBJ2-3; a weak D match, TRBD2 (6 bases). Germline V gene data show CDR1 as MNHEY and CDR2 as SMNVEV (reference sequence). The CDR3 runs 13 residues. The V end was cut by 5 bases, the J end by 5 bases, with 11 bases between.